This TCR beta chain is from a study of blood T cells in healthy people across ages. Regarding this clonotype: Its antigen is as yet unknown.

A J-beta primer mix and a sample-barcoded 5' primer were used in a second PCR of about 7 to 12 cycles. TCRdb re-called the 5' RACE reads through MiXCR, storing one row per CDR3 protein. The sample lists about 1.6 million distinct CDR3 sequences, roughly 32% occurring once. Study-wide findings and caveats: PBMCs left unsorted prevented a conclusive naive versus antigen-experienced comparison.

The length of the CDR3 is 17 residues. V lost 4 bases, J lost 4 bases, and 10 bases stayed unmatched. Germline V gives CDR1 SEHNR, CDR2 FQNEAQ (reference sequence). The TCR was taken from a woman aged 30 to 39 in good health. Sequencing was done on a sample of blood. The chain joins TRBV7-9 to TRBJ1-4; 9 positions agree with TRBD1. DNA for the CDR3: TGTGCCAGCAGCTCCTCTACGGGACAGGGATATAATGAAAAACTGTTTTTT. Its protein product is CASSSSTGQGYNEKLFF.